This T cell receptor (beta chain) derives from a study of CD8 T cells in Susac syndrome. The junction had 4 bases not matched to a gene; V was cut back by 5 bases and J by 2 bases. This CDR3 is 13 amino acids long. Germline loops: CDR1 SQVTM, CDR2 ANQGSEA. With random hexamers, roughly 0.45 to 1 ug RNA was reverse transcribed. A single record per CDR3 protein comes from TCRdb applying MiXCR to the immunoSEQ multiplex PCR reads. The sample has roughly 190,000 distinct CDR3 sequences, 85% to 95% seen once. The sequence was collected from a human donor with Susac syndrome. Sequenced input: CD8+ T cells from PBMCs. The chain joins TRBV29-1 to TRBJ2-7, with 9 bases that match TRBD1. The CDR3 sequence: CSVTGQGTYEQYF. DNA of the CDR3: TGCAGCGTTACAGGACAGGGGACCTACGAGCAGTACTTC.